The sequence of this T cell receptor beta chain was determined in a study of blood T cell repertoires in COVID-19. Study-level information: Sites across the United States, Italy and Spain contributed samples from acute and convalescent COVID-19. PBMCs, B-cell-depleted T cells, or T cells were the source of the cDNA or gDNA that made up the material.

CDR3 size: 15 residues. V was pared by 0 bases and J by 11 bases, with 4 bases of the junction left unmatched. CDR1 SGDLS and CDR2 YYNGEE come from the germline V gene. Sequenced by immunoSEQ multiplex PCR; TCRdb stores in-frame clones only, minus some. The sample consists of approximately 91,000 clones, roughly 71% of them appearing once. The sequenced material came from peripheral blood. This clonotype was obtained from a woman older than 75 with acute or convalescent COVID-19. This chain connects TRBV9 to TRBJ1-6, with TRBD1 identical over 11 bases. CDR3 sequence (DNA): TGTGCCAGCAGCGTAGAGGACAGGGGGCAGACACCCCTCCACTTT. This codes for CASSVEDRGQTPLHF.